What follows is one TCR beta chain and its context. Antigen: not known. Together with a sample-barcoded 5' primer, a J-beta primer mix was included in a second PCR lasting about 6 to 11 cycles. A 12-random-nucleotide template-switch adaptor tagged each cDNA molecule. Sequencing recovered at least 2.5 million CDR3-containing paired-end reads from each sample. TCRdb re-called the 5' RACE reads through MiXCR, storing one row per CDR3 protein. The profile covers roughly 930,000 distinct CDR3 sequences, with roughly 43% appearing a single time and 10% to 15% taken by the ten largest. The data were taken from a study of blood T cells in healthy people across ages. Study-wide results and caveats: As naive T cell percentage varied, TCR beta diversity correlated strongly with it. Any changes in expanded clonotypes were possibly confounded, as donor CMV status remained unknown.

The CDR3 is 14 amino acids. Trimming cost V 0 bases and J 8 bases, with 13 bases left between them. The germline V gene has CDR1 ENHRY and CDR2 SYGVKD. The material sequenced was blood. The source of this sequence is a man between 25 and 39 years old in good health. The rearrangement joins TRBV10-3 to TRBJ1-2; the D is unclear. Here the CDR3 DNA reads TGTGCCATCAGTGAGTCAAGGACCTCCGGGGGCTACACCTTC. This encodes CAISESRTSGGYTF.